This TCR beta chain was obtained from a study of cytomegalovirus exposure and HLA in healthy donors. Whole-study results and caveats: In an earlier analysis, most TCR beta V segments were productive about 87% or about 30% of the time.

Concerning this clone itself: Its specificity is unknown.

The PCR ran on 60 Vbeta and 13 Jbeta primers. Profiling relied on immunoSEQ multiplex PCR, and the TCRdb table lists in-frame clones only, not all of them. The table shows 81,000 or so clones, with approximately 56% occurring only once. The source is a woman aged 25 to 39 in good health and CMV-seropositive. Sequenced sample: PBMCs.

Here the CDR3 DNA reads TGTGCCAGCAGCTTAGCCGGGGAGACCCAGTACTTC. Protein sequence: CASSLAGETQYF. The chain combines TRBV7-7 with TRBJ2-5, with D unresolved. Trimming took off 0 bases at V and 5 bases at J, with 4 bases between the two ends. CDR1 is SSHAT and CDR2 is FNYEAQ in the germline V gene (reference sequence). The CDR3 consists of 12 residues.